The clone carrying this T cell receptor beta chain was detected a few times. Its antigen is not known. TRB rearrangements spanning V, D and J were amplified using mixed TRB-A/B primers. From the multiplex PCR reads, TCRdb called clonotypes with MiXCR, one entry per CDR3 protein. The data hold 9,500 to 15,000 distinct CDR3 sequences, with about 31% observed a single time. This specimen comes from a study of T cell repertoires in aging, cancer and after chemotherapy. Whole-study results and caveats: Compared with age-matched healthy donors, untreated hematological or solid cancer patients showed higher blood TCR clonality. Rebound thymic output was suggested by rising median generation probability during chemotherapy in each cancer cohort.

Peripheral blood genomic DNA, not sorted cells or RNA, was the template. V dropped 8 bases and J dropped 5; count of bases not matched to a gene: 16. The germline CDR1 and CDR2 sequences are ENHRY and SYGVKD. The CDR3 contains 16 residues. This sequence was found in a human donor in good health. The donor label of this sample is uncertain. V and J are TRBV10-3 and TRBJ2-7, with 9 bases lining up with TRBD1. The sample consisted of blood. CDR3 in amino acids: CAIAPNMGQGINEQYF. The CDR3 region has the DNA TGTGCCATCGCGCCTAACATGGGACAGGGAATCAACGAGCAGTACTTC.